The 2 T cell receptor beta chains reported below all come from one sample, sequenced in a study of siplizumab effects on memory and regulatory T cells. Measured with immunoSEQ multiplex PCR; TCRdb has only the in-frame clones, and not every one. Seen here are about 69,000 clones, 75% to 90% observed once, and the top ten hold 1.7%. The sequencing sample was made of Tregs sorted from blood. The receptor set was obtained from a human donor in good health.

This clone was seen just once. The genes are TRBV6-5 and TRBJ2-5, with TRBD2 as a possible D gene (5 bases). The CDR3 is 14 amino acids. Per the germline V gene, CDR1 is MNHEY and CDR2 is SVGAGI. V gave up 2 bases and J gave up 4 bases, with 11 bases separating them. The CDR3: CASSYGSRGETQYF. Here the CDR3 DNA reads TGTGCCAGCAGTTACGGTAGCCGGGGAGAGACCCAGTACTTC.

This chain links TRBV29-1 with TRBJ1-2; D call uncertain. Per the germline V gene, CDR1 is SQVTM and CDR2 is ANQGSEA. Trimming left V 3 bases short and J 4 bases short, with 12 bases between. There are 13 residues in the CDR3. CDR3 nucleotides: TGCAGCGTTGAGAGTGGATACCGCTATGGCTACACCTTC. This sequence encodes CSVESGYRYGYTF.